The entry below gives a single T cell receptor (beta chain) sequence along with its context. Its antigen is still unknown. This sample was taken from a study of OX40 agonist ivuxolimab in advanced cancers. Study summary: Subjects had a mean age of roughly 60 years, with a range of about 23 to 79; almost 85% were male.

The study, taken as a whole, reports: Clonal expansion in partial responders at 0.1-3.0 mg/kg ranked among the lowest.

CDR1 and CDR2 from the germline V gene are SGHDN and FVKESK. V lost 0 bases to trimming and J lost 0 bases, with 9 bases between them. CDR3 length: 16 amino acids. Clones were read by immunoSEQ multiplex PCR, and TCRdb kept only the in-frame ones, dropping some. The sample has some 70,000 clones; 83% are singletons. The clonotype originates from an adult with an advanced solid tumor such as melanoma, head and neck, liver or kidney cancer. The chain combines TRBV14 with TRBJ2-1, with D perhaps matching TRBD1 (6 bases). The sample was CD4+ or CD8+ T cells sorted from blood, taken in a trial of the OX40 agonist ivuxolimab. The CDR3 loop reads CASSQDRGFSYNEQFF. CDR3 bases: TGTGCCAGCAGCCAAGATAGGGGGTTCTCCTACAATGAGCAGTTCTTC.